A single sample gave rise to the 28 T cell receptor beta chains below, sequenced in a study of neurological immune-mediated disorders. Via MiXCR, TCRdb re-called the 5' RACE reads, giving one row per CDR3 protein. The data hold 55,000 or so distinct CDR3 sequences, with more than 3% observed a single time. Sequenced material: CD4+ T cells from blood. The receptors come from a woman between 40 and 50 years old with multiple sclerosis.

This clonotype was counted ten times or more. The chain employs TRBV7-8 and TRBJ2-3; the match to TRBD2 covers 14 bases. V lost 6 bases to trimming and J lost 2 bases; unmatched junction nucleotides: 19. In germline, CDR1 is SGHVS, CDR2 FQNEAQ. The CDR3 loop spans 21 amino acids. DNA for the CDR3: TGTGCCAGCAGTCCCGCCCCCCGGACTAGCGGGGGGACACTTAACACAGATACGCAGTATTTT. The encoded protein is CASSPAPRTSGGTLNTDTQYF.

This clonotype was detected ten times or more. The rearrangement links TRBV5-1 to TRBJ2-1; no firm D call. This CDR3 has 14 residues. Germline CDR1 reads SGHRS; CDR2 reads YFSETQ. Trimming left V 2 bases short and J 4 bases short, with 10 bases between. The CDR3 region is CASSFPKGYNEQFF. The CDR3 DNA is TGCGCCAGCAGCTTCCCTAAAGGGTACAATGAGCAGTTCTTC.

The rearrangement links TRBV14 to TRBJ2-3, with 7 bases aligning to TRBD2. The germline CDR1 and CDR2 sequences are SGHDN and FVKESK. CDR3 length: 15 residues. V lost 4 bases and J lost 1; bases outside the gene matches: 5. This CDR3 is CASSLRLAGTDTQYF. The CDR3 bases are TGTGCCAGCAGCCTTCGACTAGCCGGCACAGATACGCAGTATTTT.

This clonotype was recorded many times. This chain connects TRBV7-9 to TRBJ2-7, with D maybe TRBD2 (6 bases). Germline V gene lookup returns CDR1 SEHNR and CDR2 FQNEAQ (reference sequence). The CDR3 spans 13 residues. Trimming took off 0 bases at V and 6 bases at J, with 9 bases between the two ends. CDR3 in DNA: TGTGCCAGCAGCTTAGCGCGGGGACCCGAGCAGTACTTC. It specifies CASSLARGPEQYF.

This clonotype was picked up many times. The chain recombines TRBV9 with TRBJ2-5, with D uncertain. This CDR3 has 15 residues. CDR1 is SGDLS, CDR2 YYNGEE, per germline. Trimming removed 0 bases at V and 0 bases at J, with 9 bases between. This CDR3 is CASSVVAGNQETQYF. The CDR3 nucleotides are TGTGCCAGCAGCGTAGTTGCAGGCAACCAAGAGACCCAGTACTTC.

This clonotype has a count of ten or more. V usage is TRBV5-1 and J usage is TRBJ2-7; 10 bases match TRBD1. Germline CDR1 and CDR2: SGHRS and YFSETQ. The CDR3 loop spans 16 amino acids. Germline trimming cut 0 bases from V and 0 bases from J; bases unmatched to any gene: 3. The CDR3 region is CASSLVGQGSSYEQYF. The CDR3 DNA is TGCGCCAGCAGCTTGGTGGGACAGGGGAGCTCCTACGAGCAGTACTTC.

By share, this clonotype ranks as medium-sized (0.01 to 0.1%). The chain joins TRBV2 to TRBJ2-4; D gene ambiguous. Between the trimmed V and J ends, which lost 8 bases and 7 bases, there was a span of 6 bases. The CDR3 contains 10 residues. Germline values: CDR1 SNHLY, CDR2 FYNNEI. As DNA, the CDR3 is TGTGCCAGCGGTGGGAACATTCAGTACTTC. Translating gives CASGGNIQYF.

This clonotype came up many times. The rearrangement joins TRBV14 to TRBJ2-3; D might be TRBD2 (6 bases). Trimming took off 3 bases at V and 5 bases at J, with 21 bases between the two ends. The CDR3 consists of 17 residues. Germline loops: CDR1 SGHDN, CDR2 FVKESK. As DNA, the CDR3 is TGTGCCAGCAGCCAGCGGGCGGGGACTCCCCGAGAAGATACGCAGTATTTT. As protein: CASSQRAGTPREDTQYF.

This clonotype was seen ten or more times. The chain employs TRBV5-8 and TRBJ2-1; 9 bases fit TRBD2. Germline-derived CDR1 and CDR2 are SGHTS and YDEGEE. The CDR3 is 15 residues long. V gave up 5 bases and J gave up 3 bases; unmatched junction bases: 6. As DNA, the CDR3 is TGTGCCAGCAGACGTCTAGCGGGGTTCTACAATGAGCAGTTCTTC. This encodes CASRRLAGFYNEQFF.

The sample holds many counts of this clonotype. The V and J genes are TRBV6-5 and TRBJ2-2; D gene unclear. The CDR3 contains 13 residues. Trimming left V 7 bases short and J 2 bases short, with 8 bases between. Germline V gives CDR1 MNHEY, CDR2 SVGAGI. The CDR3 loop reads CASTETNTGELFF. DNA of the CDR3: TGTGCCAGCACCGAGACTAACACCGGGGAGCTGTTTTTT.

This clonotype was observed a few times. This sequence joins TRBV3-1 and TRBJ2-7; tentative D call: TRBD2 (5 bases). CDR1 is LGHDT, CDR2 YNNKEL, per germline (reference sequence). The CDR3 spans 13 residues. Trimming cost V 4 bases and J 4 bases, with 11 bases left between them. CDR3 region: CASSPRGRYEQYF. The CDR3 coding sequence is TGTGCCAGCAGCCCGCGCGGGCGATACGAGCAGTACTTC.

At least ten counts were recorded for this clonotype. The chain is built from TRBV18 and TRBJ2-7, with 7 bases lining up with TRBD1. The CDR3 length is 16 residues. V shed 3 bases, J shed 3 bases, and the junction held 11 bases outside the gene matches. Looked up from germline, CDR1 is KGHSH and CDR2 is LQKENI. The CDR3 spells CASSPREGGSIYEQYF. The CDR3 DNA sequence: TGTGCCAGCTCACCTCGGGAAGGGGGCTCAATCTACGAGCAGTACTTC.

The CDR3 reads CASSPSGTGIYGYTF. The CDR3 DNA is TGTGCCAGCTCACCAAGCGGGACAGGGATCTATGGCTACACCTTC. The V and J genes are TRBV18 and TRBJ1-2, with 9 bases lining up with TRBD1. CDR3 length: 15 residues. V trimming: 2 bases; J trimming: 4 bases; junction bases outside the gene matches: 5. In germline, CDR1 is KGHSH, CDR2 LQKENI. The complete variable domain, with remaining parts taken from reference TRBV18 and TRBJ1-2, reads NAGVMQNPRHLVRRRGQEARLRCSPMKGHSHVYWYRQLPEEGLKFMVYLQKENIIDESGMPKERFSAEFPKEGPSILRIQQVVRGDSAAYFCASSPSGTGIYGYTFGSGTRLTVV.

This clonotype was seen repeatedly, ten times or more. Germline is not matched at one junction end, which may reflect a read error. V usage is TRBV5-1 and J usage is TRBJ1-6; D unclear. The germline gives CDR1 SGHRS, CDR2 YFSETQ. The CDR3 contains 13 residues. In DNA form, the CDR3 reads TGCGCCAGCAGCTTGGCCGGCGATTCATCCCTCCACTTT. Amino acid sequence: CASSLAGDSSLHF. The full variable domain, completed using reference TRBV5-1 and TRBJ1-6, is KAGVTQTPRYLIKTRGQQVTLSCSPISGHRSVSWYQQTPGQGLQFLFEYFSETQRNKGNFPGRFSGRQFSNSRSEMNVSTLELGDSALYLCASSLAGDSSLHFGNGTRLTVT.

Ten or more counts support this clonotype. The chain couples TRBV5-6 to TRBJ1-2; TRBD1 matches at 7 bases. Germline CDR1 reads SGHDT; CDR2 reads YYEEEE. V shed 8 bases and J 5 bases; nucleotides not matched to a gene: 9. The CDR3 has 13 residues. CDR3 DNA: TGTGCCAGTACCGACAGGGTGGGGTATGGCTACACCTTC. Protein sequence: CASTDRVGYGYTF. Using reference TRBV5-6 and TRBJ1-2 for the parts outside the CDR3, the full variable domain is DAGVTQSPTHLIKTRGQQVTLRCSPKSGHDTVSWYQQALGQGPQFIFQYYEEEERQRGNFPDRFSGHQFPNYSSELNVNALLLGDSALYLCASTDRVGYGYTFGSGTRLTVV.

This clonotype was counted ten times or more. The chain combines TRBV5-1 with TRBJ1-1, with a tentative D call TRBD1 (5 bases). Germline CDR1 reads SGHRS; CDR2 reads YFSETQ. V gave up 4 bases and J gave up 0 bases, with 7 bases separating them. The CDR3 extends over 13 amino acids. CDR3 in amino acids: CASSGGLNTEAFF. CDR3 DNA sequence: TGCGCCAGCAGCGGGGGGTTGAACACTGAAGCTTTCTTT.

This clonotype was seen at least ten times. The rearrangement joins TRBV20-1 to TRBJ2-1; weak D call: TRBD2 (5 bases). CDR3 length equals 12 residues. Germline V gives CDR1 DFQATT, CDR2 SNEGSKA (reference sequence). Trimming took 7 bases from V and 7 from J, leaving 14 bases between them. This CDR3 reads CSVAPGLNEQFF. DNA of the CDR3: TGCAGTGTGGCCCCAGGACTTAATGAGCAGTTCTTC.

This clonotype was seen many times. The chain employs TRBV15 and TRBJ2-7; TRBD1 matches 9 bases. V gave up 0 bases and J gave up 3 bases; unmatched junction bases: 3. CDR1 and CDR2 from the germline V gene are LNHNV and YYDKDF (reference sequence). The length of the CDR3 is 15 residues. CDR3 DNA sequence: TGTGCCACCAGCAGAGACCCGGGACAGGGCTACGAGCAGTACTTC. It codes for CATSRDPGQGYEQYF.

This clonotype was observed many times. This sequence joins TRBV5-1 and TRBJ2-3, with D possibly matching TRBD2 (5 bases). Germline V gene lookup returns CDR1 SGHRS and CDR2 YFSETQ. This CDR3 spans 12 amino acids. The germline V and J ends were trimmed by 4 bases and 9 bases, with 12 bases remaining between them. The CDR3 is CASSRQRETQYF. The CDR3 DNA is TGCGCCAGCAGCCGTCAGAGGGAGACGCAGTATTTT.

This clonotype has at least ten counts. This sequence joins TRBV2 and TRBJ2-7; perhaps TRBD1 as D (6 bases). V dropped 6 bases and J dropped 6 bases, with 18 bases sitting between them. Germline V lookup: CDR1 SNHLY, CDR2 FYNNEI. The CDR3 has 14 amino acids. The CDR3 reads CASSFSPGTTEQYF. CDR3 in DNA: TGTGCCAGCAGCTTTTCTCCCGGGACAACCGAGCAGTACTTC.

This clonotype was picked up many times. The CDR3 DNA reads TGCGCCAGCAGCCAAGGGGCGATAGTGAGGGGTACCGGTGAGCAGTACTTC. As protein: CASSQGAIVRGTGEQYF. This chain connects TRBV4-1 to TRBJ2-7, with D perhaps TRBD1 or TRBD2 (5 bases each). The V gene's germline CDR1 is MGHRA and CDR2 YSYEKL. Trimming removed 1 base from V and 7 bases from J, with 23 bases in between. The CDR3 has 17 residues.

This clonotype was observed at least ten times. The chain links TRBV7-2 to TRBJ2-1; 7 bases agree with TRBD2. CDR3 length: 16 residues. The V segment lost 1 base and the J segment 0 bases; nucleotides outside the gene matches: 3. Germline V CDR1 and CDR2: SGHTA, FQGNSA. CDR3 region: CASSLVGGGSYNEQFF. Written as DNA, the CDR3 is TGTGCCAGCAGCTTAGTTGGCGGGGGCTCCTACAATGAGCAGTTCTTC. Full variable domain (rest looked up from reference TRBV7-2 and TRBJ2-1): GAGVSQSPSNKVTEKGKDVELRCDPISGHTALYWYRQSLGQGLEFLIYFQGNSAPDKSGLPSDRFSAERTGGSVSTLTIQRTQQEDSAVYLCASSLVGGGSYNEQFFGPGTRLTVL.

This clonotype was counted at least ten times. V and J are TRBV7-9 and TRBJ1-1; D gene uncertain. Trimming left V 2 bases short and J 3 bases short, with 16 bases between. The CDR3 loop spans 16 amino acids. CDR1 is SEHNR and CDR2 is FQNEAQ in the germline V gene (reference sequence). This CDR3 is CASSLKPTTRDTEAFF. CDR3 nucleotide sequence: TGTGCCAGCAGCTTAAAGCCCACCACAAGGGACACTGAAGCTTTCTTT.

This clonotype was seen repeatedly, ten times or more. The chain uses TRBV20-1 and TRBJ2-7; D call uncertain. The germline V gene has CDR1 DFQATT and CDR2 SNEGSKA (reference sequence). The CDR3 is 11 amino acids. The ends were cut back, 0 bases at V and 2 bases at J, with 2 bases in the middle. As DNA, the CDR3 is TGCAGTGCTAGAGATACCTACGAGCAGTACTTC. Its translation: CSARDTYEQYF.

This clonotype was seen repeatedly, ten times or more. The genes are TRBV4-2 and TRBJ2-5; possible D gene TRBD2, 6 bases. With 0 bases removed from V and 2 bases from J, the gap between germline ends came to 19 bases. Germline loops: CDR1 LGHNA, CDR2 YNFKEQ. This CDR3 region has 18 residues. CDR3 sequence reads: CASSQEFQGGPEQETQYF. CDR3 nucleotides: TGTGCCAGCAGCCAAGAGTTTCAAGGAGGGCCGGAGCAAGAGACCCAGTACTTC.

This clonotype was recorded at least ten times. This chain connects TRBV5-1 to TRBJ2-3; 10 nucleotides align to TRBD2. There are 16 residues in the CDR3. Trimming cost V 1 base and J 3 bases; bases outside gene matches: 5. CDR1 and CDR2 (germline): SGHRS, YFSETQ. The CDR3: CASSLLSGGNTDTQYF. The CDR3 nucleotides read TGCGCCAGCAGCTTGCTTAGCGGGGGGAATACAGATACGCAGTATTTT. The full variable domain, completed using reference TRBV5-1 and TRBJ2-3, is KAGVTQTPRYLIKTRGQQVTLSCSPISGHRSVSWYQQTPGQGLQFLFEYFSETQRNKGNFPGRFSGRQFSNSRSEMNVSTLELGDSALYLCASSLLSGGNTDTQYFGPGTRLTVL.

This clonotype appeared many times. The chain is built from TRBV5-5 and TRBJ2-4, with a tentative D call TRBD1 (6 bases). V was pared by 4 bases and J by 0 bases, with 11 bases between. The CDR3 totals 15 residues. The germline CDR1 and CDR2 sequences are SGHKS and YYEKEE (reference sequence). The CDR3 sequence: CASSVGQIAKNIQYF. CDR3 coding DNA: TGTGCCAGCAGCGTTGGACAGATAGCCAAAAACATTCAGTACTTC. Variable domain in full (rest from reference TRBV5-5 and TRBJ2-4): DAGVTQSPTHLIKTRGQQVTLRCSPISGHKSVSWYQQVLGQGPQFIFQYYEKEERGRGNFPDRFSARQFPNYSSELNVNALLLGDSALYLCASSVGQIAKNIQYFGAGTRLSVL.

Many counts were recorded for this clonotype. The J gene is TRBJ2-1, the V gene TRBV6-5; 9 bases line up with TRBD1. Germline V lookup: CDR1 MNHEY, CDR2 SVGAGI. V lost 6 bases to trimming and J lost 2 bases; unmatched junction nucleotides: 8. The CDR3 covers 16 residues. The CDR3 reads CASSRDRALPYNEQFF. In DNA, the CDR3 is TGTGCCAGCAGCCGGGACAGGGCACTACCCTACAATGAGCAGTTCTTC.